These 20 T cell receptor beta chains came from one sample sequenced in a study of T cells in Graves' hyperthyroidism and ophthalmopathy. TCR beta CDR3 regions were amplified from RNA transcripts. The HTBI primer set was used in a first-round RT-PCR of the TCR CDR3. TCRdb analysed the multiplex PCR reads with MiXCR anew, one entry per CDR3 protein. The sample records about 400,000 distinct CDR3 sequences, approximately 14% being singletons. What was sequenced was blood. The source is a woman aged 60-75 years with Graves' ophthalmopathy.

This clonotype was observed a handful of times. The rearrangement uses TRBV19 and TRBJ2-7, with 7 bases lining up with TRBD2. V shed 5 bases and J 4 bases; nucleotides not matched to a gene: 8. This CDR3 is built from 14 residues. Germline V gene sequence: CDR1 LNHDA, CDR2 SQIVND (reference sequence). In DNA, the CDR3 is TGTGCCAGTAGTCGTGGCGGGAGTGCTTACGAGCAGTACTTC. It codes for CASSRGGSAYEQYF.

The table lists this clonotype with a count of one. V and J are TRBV6-2 or TRBV6-3 and TRBJ2-3, with D perhaps matching TRBD1 or TRBD2 (5 bases each). CDR3 size: 14 residues. The V end lost 5 bases, the J end lost 2 bases, and 11 bases lay between the germline ends. Germline CDR1 reads MNHEY; CDR2 reads SVGEGT. The CDR3 here is CASSAGDHTDTQYF. CDR3 nucleotide sequence: TGTGCCAGCAGTGCCGGGGACCACACAGATACGCAGTATTTT.

The chain couples TRBV28 to TRBJ1-4, with D hard to call. Looked up from germline, CDR1 is MDHEN and CDR2 is SYDVKM. The germline V and J ends were trimmed by 5 bases and 0 bases, with 13 bases remaining between them. This CDR3 has 16 residues. The CDR3 nucleotides read TGTGCCAGCAGTCTCGTCACCGCGGCAACTAATGAAAAACTGTTTTTT. Translated, it gives CASSLVTAATNEKLFF. Looking up the rest from reference TRBV28 and TRBJ1-4 gives the full variable domain: DVKVTQSSRYLVKRTGEKVFLECVQDMDHENMFWYRQDPGLGLRLIYFSYDVKMKEKGDIPEGYSVSREKKERFSLILESASTNQTSMYLCASSLVTAATNEKLFFGSGTQLSVL.

This clonotype occurred many times. The CDR3 DNA reads as TGCAGCGTTCCCGGGACTAGCGGAGAGACCCAGTACTTC. Translating gives CSVPGTSGETQYF. The rearrangement links TRBV29-1 to TRBJ2-5; 11 bases line up with TRBD2. CDR1 and CDR2 from the germline V gene are SQVTM and ANQGSEA. V lost 5 bases, J lost 4 bases, and 3 bases stayed unmatched. This CDR3 contains 13 residues.

The chain joins TRBV5-1 to TRBJ2-5; no clear D. There are 14 residues in the CDR3. Germline V gene data show CDR1 as SGHRS and CDR2 as YFSETQ. V was clipped by 4 bases and J by 5 bases, with 15 bases between them. The CDR3, as DNA: TGCGCCAGCAGCCCCGGCGCTGGCCGGGAGACCCAGTACTTC. Translated: CASSPGAGRETQYF.

This clonotype has more than one count but fewer than ten. This may stem from a read error, because a much larger clone lies one nucleotide away. The rearrangement links TRBV25-1 to TRBJ2-5, with D hard to call. The germline V gene encodes CDR1 MGHDK and CDR2 SYGVNS. This CDR3 contains 11 residues. Trimming shortened V by 6 bases and J by 4 bases, and 6 bases separated the two germline ends. CDR3: CASRFSETQYF. In DNA, the CDR3 is TGTGCCAGCAGATTCTCAGAGACCCAGTACTTC.

This clonotype was observed a few times. The rearrangement joins TRBV7-9 to TRBJ2-7; no clear D gene. Trimming stripped 6 bases from V and 7 bases from J, with 22 bases between. The CDR3 runs to 15 residues. The germline CDR1 and CDR2 sequences are SEHNR and FQNEAQ (reference sequence). For the CDR3, the DNA is TGTGCCAGCAGGCCCCAGACCGCTCTATCGGGTGAGCAGTACTTC. Protein product: CASRPQTALSGEQYF.

This chain uses TRBV5-1 with TRBJ2-1, with 13 bases fitting TRBD2. Germline loops: CDR1 SGHRS, CDR2 YFSETQ. The CDR3 totals 16 residues. The V segment lost 4 bases and the J segment 5 bases; nucleotides outside the gene matches: 6. The CDR3 sequence is CASSGGTSGANNEQFF. DNA for the CDR3: TGCGCCAGCAGCGGAGGGACTAGCGGGGCGAACAATGAGCAGTTCTTC.

This clonotype was seen many times. The V call is TRBV20-1, the J call TRBJ2-1, with 12 nucleotides matching TRBD2. The CDR3 extends over 14 amino acids. Germline CDR1 is DFQATT and CDR2 is SNEGSKA (reference sequence). V dropped 6 bases and J dropped 5; count of bases not matched to a gene: 5. The CDR3 region is CSATWTSGNNEQFF. The CDR3 bases are TGCAGTGCCACCTGGACTAGCGGGAACAATGAGCAGTTCTTC.

The CDR3 sequence is CASSFEGRGREQYF. For the CDR3, the DNA is TGTGCCAGCAGTTTCGAGGGTAGGGGTAGGGAGCAGTACTTC. J is TRBJ2-7 and V is TRBV28; D possibly matches TRBD1 or TRBD2 (5 bases each). Germline V gene lookup returns CDR1 MDHEN and CDR2 SYDVKM. V lost 3 bases and J 7 bases, leaving 16 bases between the germline ends. The CDR3 runs to 14 residues. Full variable domain (rest looked up from reference TRBV28 and TRBJ2-7): DVKVTQSSRYLVKRTGEKVFLECVQDMDHENMFWYRQDPGLGLRLIYFSYDVKMKEKGDIPEGYSVSREKKERFSLILESASTNQTSMYLCASSFEGRGREQYFGPGTRLTVT.

This clonotype was seen at least ten times. The chain has TRBV12-3 or TRBV12-4 and TRBJ2-4; D gene ambiguous. Trimming cost V 5 bases and J 8 bases, with 13 bases left between them. The CDR3 runs to 13 residues. The CDR3 here is CASSLTGRHIQYF. The CDR3 DNA sequence: TGTGCCAGCAGTCTCACGGGTAGGCACATTCAGTACTTC.

The sample holds many counts of this clonotype. The chain employs TRBV6-1 and TRBJ2-3; D is perhaps TRBD1 or TRBD2 (5 bases each). Germline V gene data show CDR1 as MNHNS and CDR2 as SASEGT. This CDR3 spans 16 amino acids. V lost 5 bases and J lost 0, with 15 bases in between. This chain's CDR3 is CASSIGTDTSTDTQYF. DNA for the CDR3: TGTGCCAGCAGTATCGGGACGGACACTAGCACAGATACGCAGTATTTT.

In this sample, this clonotype turned up many times. This chain joins TRBV12-3 or TRBV12-4 and TRBJ2-5, with no clear D. V gave up 1 base and J gave up 3 bases, with 12 bases separating them. The CDR3 covers 15 residues. This CDR3 is CASSLGDRLKETQYF. In DNA form, the CDR3 reads TGTGCCAGCAGTTTAGGCGACCGCTTAAAAGAGACCCAGTACTTC.

This clonotype has a count of ten or more. The chain is built from TRBV28 and TRBJ2-3, with TRBD2 matching 7 bases. Looked up from germline, CDR1 is MDHEN and CDR2 is SYDVKM. J gave up 2 bases and V 6 bases, and 14 bases lay outside the gene matches. The CDR3 totals 17 residues. The CDR3 protein is CASRPHGGGSPTDTQYF. The CDR3 DNA reads TGTGCCAGCAGACCCCATGGGGGGGGGTCCCCCACAGATACGCAGTATTTT.

In its sample, this clonotype was seen many times. The chain carries TRBV3-1 and TRBJ2-7; D is possibly TRBD2 (5 bases). From germline, CDR1 is LGHDT and CDR2 YNNKEL (reference sequence). This CDR3 region has 13 residues. The ends were cut back, 4 bases at V and 4 bases at J, with 11 bases in the middle. The CDR3 DNA follows: TGTGCCAGCAGCCGGAGCGGAGGATACGAGCAGTACTTC. This sequence encodes CASSRSGGYEQYF.

V is TRBV3-1 and J is TRBJ2-3, with D perhaps being TRBD1 or TRBD2 (5 bases each). Per germline, CDR1 LGHDT and CDR2 YNNKEL (reference sequence). The CDR3 has 15 residues. Between the trimmed V and J ends, which lost 4 bases and 2 bases, there was a span of 13 bases. CDR3: CASSPPGALTDTQYF. The CDR3 nucleotides read TGTGCCAGCAGCCCCCCCGGGGCTCTCACAGATACGCAGTATTTT.

This clonotype was counted ten times or more. The V gene is TRBV20-1, the J gene TRBJ2-3; 11 bases align to TRBD2. The CDR3 contains 15 residues. After removal of 0 bases from V and 5 bases from J, the junction contained 4 bases not matched to a gene. Germline V gene sequence: CDR1 DFQATT, CDR2 SNEGSKA (reference sequence). CDR3 amino acids: CSARDLAGGGDTQYF. The CDR3 coding sequence is TGCAGTGCTAGAGACTTAGCGGGAGGGGGAGATACGCAGTATTTT.

This chain joins TRBV5-1 and TRBJ2-7; tentatively, D is TRBD1 (6 bases). V lost 4 bases and J 0 bases, leaving 11 bases between the germline ends. Germline CDR1 SGHRS, CDR2 YFSETQ. The CDR3 contains 14 residues. The CDR3 DNA sequence: TGCGCCAGCAGCCCGACAGGAAGCTCCTACGAGCAGTACTTC. Amino acids: CASSPTGSSYEQYF. The full variable domain, in which reference TRBV5-1 and TRBJ2-7 provide the parts outside the CDR3, is KAGVTQTPRYLIKTRGQQVTLSCSPISGHRSVSWYQQTPGQGLQFLFEYFSETQRNKGNFPGRFSGRQFSNSRSEMNVSTLELGDSALYLCASSPTGSSYEQYFGPGTRLTVT.

The chain combines TRBV6-1 with TRBJ1-1; no reliable D call. V shed 6 bases and J shed 4 bases, with 12 bases lying between them. CDR1 is MNHNS, CDR2 SASEGT, per germline. CDR3 length: 13 amino acids. The CDR3 coding sequence is TGTGCCAGCAGCCGACGGGCTGGCACTGAAGCTTTCTTT. This translates into CASSRRAGTEAFF.

The V gene is TRBV12-3 or TRBV12-4, the J gene TRBJ1-5, with D perhaps TRBD1 (5 bases). The germline V and J ends were trimmed by 0 bases and 9 bases, with 6 bases remaining between them. The CDR3 extends over 12 amino acids. CDR3 residues: CASSLAQGPQHF. Here the CDR3 DNA reads TGTGCCAGCAGTTTAGCGCAGGGGCCCCAGCATTTT.